The 18 T cell receptor beta chains given below trace back to one sample, sequenced in a study of post-analysis software for immune sequencing data. Whole-study results and caveats: Roughly 5 TRBV segments occurring more often in patients than controls included TRBV5-6, TRBV5-1 and TRBV20-1.

No antigen is known for these receptors. Prepared libraries of TCR beta cDNA carried unique molecular identifiers. TCRdb re-derived calls from the PCR reads in MiXCR, one entry per CDR3 protein. Of 400,000 to 500,000 distinct CDR3 sequences listed, about 39% are singletons. The sequenced sample consisted of blood. The source of these receptors is a girl aged 2-9 years with multiple sclerosis.

The chain joins TRBV6-5 to TRBJ1-2, with 7 positions matching TRBD1. Germline-derived CDR1 and CDR2 are MNHEY and SVGAGI. After removal of 2 bases from V and 5 bases from J, the junction contained 11 bases not matched to a gene. The CDR3 is 16 residues long. CDR3 nucleotide sequence: TGTGCCAGCAGTTACGACAGGGTCGCCACCTTATATGGCTACACCTTC. Translation gives CASSYDRVATLYGYTF.

This chain uses TRBV27 with TRBJ2-6; tentatively, D is TRBD1 (6 bases). From germline, CDR1 is MNHEY and CDR2 SMNVEV (reference sequence). The CDR3 loop spans 17 amino acids. V was cut by 6 bases and J by 0 bases, with 15 bases left in between. CDR3 loop: CASSPSQGYSGANVLTF. CDR3 bases: TGTGCCAGCAGCCCTTCACAGGGATACTCTGGGGCCAACGTCCTGACTTTC.

The CDR3 bases are TGTGCCATCAGTGTAGGGCGGAACAATGAGCAGTTCTTC. Translation: CAISVGRNNEQFF. V usage is TRBV10-3 and J usage is TRBJ2-1; D gene ambiguous. V lost 4 bases, J lost 5 bases, and 9 bases lay in between. The CDR3 consists of 13 residues. In germline, CDR1 is ENHRY, CDR2 SYGVKD.

The chain links TRBV11-2 to TRBJ2-3; no clear D. The CDR3 spans 16 residues. Trimming pared 2 bases from V and 1 base from J, leaving 13 bases between. Germline loops: CDR1 SGHAT, CDR2 FQNNGV. The DNA of the CDR3 is TGTGCCAGCAGCTTATTTGAGTCCGTACGCACAGATACGCAGTATTTT. The encoded protein is CASSLFESVRTDTQYF.

The rearrangement uses TRBV7-9 and TRBJ2-1; D gene uncertain. V was shortened by 2 bases and J by 5 bases, with 13 bases between the two germline ends. The CDR3 covers 15 residues. CDR1 is SEHNR, CDR2 FQNEAQ, per germline (reference sequence). The CDR3 bases are TGTGCCAGCAGCTTACGAGATCCTCGGGACAATGAGCAGTTCTTC. This gives the protein CASSLRDPRDNEQFF.

The chain joins TRBV7-2 to TRBJ2-5; D ambiguous. Germline V gene lookup returns CDR1 SGHTA and CDR2 FQGNSA. Trimming stripped 1 base from V and 3 bases from J, with 6 bases between. This CDR3 has 13 residues. The CDR3 sequence: CASSLGTKETQYF. CDR3 DNA: TGTGCCAGCAGCTTAGGCACGAAAGAGACCCAGTACTTC.

The genes are TRBV21-1 and TRBJ2-1; the tabulated D call, TRBD2, remains unverified against the DNA. TRBV21-1 constitutes a pseudogene. The CDR3 is made up of 17 amino acids. CDR3 loop: CASSKGRAGINSDEQFF. The CDR3 DNA is TGTGCCAGCAGCAAAGGGAGGGCGGGGATAAACTCCGATGAGCAGTTCTTC.

The rearrangement links TRBV6-5 to TRBJ2-7; 7 nucleotides line up with TRBD2. The CDR3 is 14 amino acids. V shed 2 bases and J 3 bases; nucleotides not matched to a gene: 4. Germline CDR1 is MNHEY and CDR2 is SVGAGI. The CDR3 loop reads CASSYNLADYEQYF. CDR3 nucleotide sequence: TGTGCCAGCAGTTACAACCTAGCGGACTACGAGCAGTACTTC.

The gene calls are TRBV6-5 and TRBJ2-7; TRBD1 might be the D (5 bases). Germline CDR1 and CDR2: MNHEY and SVGAGI. The ends were cut back, 2 bases at V and 1 base at J, with 12 bases in the middle. This CDR3 region has 15 residues. Here the CDR3 DNA reads TGTGCCAGCAGTTACGGGGCAGAAGAATCCTACGAGCAGTACTTC. It is translated as CASSYGAEESYEQYF.

CDR3 region: CAGDRANYNEQFF. The CDR3 DNA sequence: TGTGCCGGAGACAGGGCGAACTACAATGAGCAGTTCTTC. This chain uses TRBV27 with TRBJ2-1, with TRBD1 matching 7 bases. The CDR3 extends over 13 amino acids. V shed 11 bases, J shed 3 bases, and the junction held 7 bases outside the gene matches. Per the germline V gene, CDR1 is MNHEY and CDR2 is SMNVEV (reference sequence).

The V call is TRBV20-1, the J call TRBJ1-2; TRBD1 agrees at 8 bases. V trimming: 1 base; J trimming: 1 base; junction bases outside the gene matches: 17. Germline V gene lookup returns CDR1 DFQATT and CDR2 SNEGSKA (reference sequence). This CDR3 region has 19 residues. The CDR3 DNA is TGCAGTGCTAGAGCCACTAGCATTGGCAGGGGGCTTCGTAACTATGGCTACACCTTC. Amino acids: CSARATSIGRGLRNYGYTF.

The chain links TRBV6-1 to TRBJ2-4, with D possibly being TRBD1 (7 bases). V was shortened by 6 bases and J by 0 bases, with 27 bases between the two germline ends. The CDR3 is made up of 20 amino acids. CDR1 and CDR2 (germline): MNHNS, SASEGT. The CDR3 sequence is CASRDQNATGTFVAKNIQYF. The CDR3 coding sequence is TGTGCCAGCAGAGACCAAAACGCGACAGGGACTTTTGTAGCCAAAAACATTCAGTACTTC.

This sequence joins TRBV12-3 or TRBV12-4 and TRBJ2-4; TRBD2 agrees at 7 bases. This CDR3 has 16 amino acids. The trim removed 6 bases at V and 8 bases at J, leaving 16 bases unmatched. CDR3 nucleotides: TGTGCCAGCAGGGGCGGGGCGGGAGAGGGTTTGGACATTCAGTACTTC. Translating it yields CASRGGAGEGLDIQYF.

This clonotype came up a few times. The V and J genes are TRBV4-1 and TRBJ2-1; D not certain. This CDR3 region has 14 residues. Germline V gives CDR1 MGHRA, CDR2 YSYEKL. V shed 3 bases and J shed 9 bases, with 15 bases lying between them. CDR3 nucleotides: TGCGCCAGCAGCCACCCCCTGAAATGGCCTGAGCAGTTCTTC. Residues: CASSHPLKWPEQFF.

This clonotype has just a few counts. The genes are TRBV6-5 and TRBJ2-1; tentative D call: TRBD1 (6 bases). V lost 6 bases to trimming and J lost 8 bases, with 11 bases between them. The CDR3 extends over 12 amino acids. Germline V lookup: CDR1 MNHEY, CDR2 SVGAGI. CDR3 bases: TGTGCCAGCAGCAGGGGTTTGGATGAGCAGTTCTTC. Translation: CASSRGLDEQFF.

In its sample, this clonotype was seen once. The CDR3 DNA is TGTGCCAGCAGTTACAACAGGAATCGAAGCTATGGCTACACCTTC. Residues: CASSYNRNRSYGYTF. The rearrangement links TRBV12-3 or TRBV12-4 to TRBJ1-2, with D maybe TRBD1 (5 bases). The CDR3 loop spans 15 amino acids. With 4 bases removed from V and 4 bases from J, the gap between germline ends came to 16 bases.

J is TRBJ1-2 and V is TRBV4-1; the match to TRBD1 covers 9 bases. Germline assignment: CDR1 MGHRA and CDR2 YSYEKL. V shed 2 bases and J 7 bases; nucleotides not matched to a gene: 8. The CDR3 totals 15 residues. The CDR3 nucleotides are TGCGCCAGCAGCCAAACCCCGACAGGGGGTAGTGGCTACACCTTC. Protein: CASSQTPTGGSGYTF.

The chain couples TRBV12-3 or TRBV12-4 to TRBJ2-1; 10 positions match TRBD1. V lost 6 bases and J lost 7; bases outside the gene matches: 6. The CDR3 is 14 residues long. The DNA for the CDR3 is TGTGCCAGCAGGCGACAGGGGGCTCAGAATGAGCAGTTCTTC. Translating it yields CASRRQGAQNEQFF.